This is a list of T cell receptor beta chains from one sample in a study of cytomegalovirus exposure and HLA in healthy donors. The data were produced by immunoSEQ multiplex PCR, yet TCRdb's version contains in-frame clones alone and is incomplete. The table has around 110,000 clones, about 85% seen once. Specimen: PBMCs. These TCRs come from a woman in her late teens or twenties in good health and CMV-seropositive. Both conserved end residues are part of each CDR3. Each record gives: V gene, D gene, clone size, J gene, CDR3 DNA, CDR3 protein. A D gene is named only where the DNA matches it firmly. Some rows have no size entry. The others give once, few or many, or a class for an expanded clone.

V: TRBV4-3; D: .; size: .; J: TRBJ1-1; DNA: TGCGCCAGCAGCCAAGATTCTCGGTACACTGAAGCTTTCTTT; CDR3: CASSQDSRYTEAFF
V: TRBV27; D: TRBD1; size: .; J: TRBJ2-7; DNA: TGTGCCAGCAGACCCGGGACAGGGGCTTACGAGCAGTACTTC; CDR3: CASRPGTGAYEQYF
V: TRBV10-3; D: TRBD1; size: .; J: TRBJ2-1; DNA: TGTGCCATCAGAAGACAGGGGAATGAGCAGTTCTTC; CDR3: CAIRRQGNEQFF
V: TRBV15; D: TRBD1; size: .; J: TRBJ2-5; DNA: TGTGCCACCAGCCAGCCGGGACAGGGGAGGGAGACCCAGTACTTC; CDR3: CATSQPGQGRETQYF
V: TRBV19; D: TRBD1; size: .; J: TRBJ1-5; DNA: TGTGCCAGTAGCCCCGGACAGGGAACCCGTCAGCCCCAGCATTTT; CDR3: CASSPGQGTRQPQHF
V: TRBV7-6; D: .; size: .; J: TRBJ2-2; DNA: TGTGCCAGCAGCTTAGGAAACAGTGCGGGGGAGCTGTTTTTT; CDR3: CASSLGNSAGELFF
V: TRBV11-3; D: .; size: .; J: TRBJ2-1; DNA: TGTGCCAGCAGCCTGAGTCCTATGAACAATGAGCAGTTCTTC; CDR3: CASSLSPMNNEQFF
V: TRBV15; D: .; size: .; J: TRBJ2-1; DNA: TGTGCCACCAGCAGAGATTTGCACAGGGCCAACAATGAGCAGTTCTTC; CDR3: CATSRDLHRANNEQFF
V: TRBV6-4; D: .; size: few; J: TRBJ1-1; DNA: TGTGCCAGCAGTGACTCCGTGGGTACAGGAGGGGCTTTCTTT; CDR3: CASSDSVGTGGAFF
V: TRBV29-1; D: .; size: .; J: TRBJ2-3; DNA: TGCAGTTCGAGTAGGAACACAGGAGATACGCAGTATTTT; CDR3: CSSSRNTGDTQYF
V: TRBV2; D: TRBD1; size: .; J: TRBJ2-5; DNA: TGTGCCAGCAGTGAACGACAGGGGACTCAAGAGACCCAGTACTTC; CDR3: CASSERQGTQETQYF
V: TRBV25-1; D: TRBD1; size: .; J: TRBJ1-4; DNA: TGTGCCAGCAGTGTCGGGACAGGGGGTCTAGGAAAACTGTTTTTT; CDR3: CASSVGTGGLGKLFF
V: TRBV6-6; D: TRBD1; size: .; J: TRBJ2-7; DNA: TGTGCCAGCAGTTACGGGGGGGACAGGGGTTCCTACGAGCAGTACTTC; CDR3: CASSYGGDRGSYEQYF
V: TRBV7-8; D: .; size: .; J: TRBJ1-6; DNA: TGTGCCAGCAGCCCCGGTTTGCAGGGGAGCTCCTATAATTCACCCCTCCACTTT; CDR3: CASSPGLQGSSYNSPLHF
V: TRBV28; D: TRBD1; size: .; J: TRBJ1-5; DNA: TGTGCCAGCAGTACAGGGGCTCAGCCCCAGCATTTT; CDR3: CASSTGAQPQHF
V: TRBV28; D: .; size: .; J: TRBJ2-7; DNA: TGTGCCAGCAGTTTAGAAAGGGGCTGGGAGCAGTACTTC; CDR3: CASSLERGWEQYF
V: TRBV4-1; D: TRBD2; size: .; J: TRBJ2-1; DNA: TGCGCCAGCAGCCAAGGTTTTGCGGGGGGGAATTACAATGAGCAGTTCTTC; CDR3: CASSQGFAGGNYNEQFF
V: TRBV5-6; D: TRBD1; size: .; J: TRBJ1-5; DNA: TGTGCCAGCAGCTTCGGGGCAGGGGGTGGGGATCAGCCCCAGCATTTT; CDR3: CASSFGAGGGDQPQHF
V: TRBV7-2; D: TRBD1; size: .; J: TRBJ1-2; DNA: TGTGCCAGCAGCACCCACCCAGGGGGCGTGGGCTACACCTTC; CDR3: CASSTHPGGVGYTF
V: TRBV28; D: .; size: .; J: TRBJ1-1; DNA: TGTGCCAGCATCAGGGGCACTGAAGCTTTCTTT; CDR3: CASIRGTEAFF
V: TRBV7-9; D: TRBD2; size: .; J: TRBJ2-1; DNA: TGTGCCAGCAGCACGCTAGCGGGGTCTTACAATGAGCAGTTCTTC; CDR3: CASSTLAGSYNEQFF
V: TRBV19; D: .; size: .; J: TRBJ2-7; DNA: TGTGCCAGTAGTCATACAGGGAACTACGAGCAGTACTTC; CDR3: CASSHTGNYEQYF
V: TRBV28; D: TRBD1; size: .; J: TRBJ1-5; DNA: TGTGCCAGCAGTTTCCCCGGGACAGGGGGCTATCAGCCCCAGCATTTT; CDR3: CASSFPGTGGYQPQHF
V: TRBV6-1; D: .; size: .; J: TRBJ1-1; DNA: TGTGCCAGCAACGCACAGAACACTGAAGCTTTCTTT; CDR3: CASNAQNTEAFF
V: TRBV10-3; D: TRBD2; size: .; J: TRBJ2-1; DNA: TGTGCCATCAAATCTAGCGGGGGGGCCGGTGAGCAGTTCTTC; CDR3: CAIKSSGGAGEQFF
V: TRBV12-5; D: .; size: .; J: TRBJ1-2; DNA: TGTGCTAGTGGCCCGGTCCCCAGGGGCTATGGCTACACCTTC; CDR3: CASGPVPRGYGYTF